This T cell receptor (beta chain) is drawn from a study of CD4 T cells in lung cancer (dated by TCRdb to between 2019 and 2020). Regarding the research as a whole: In the study, blood T cells of NSCLC patients were screened for responses to candidate mutation-encoded neoepitopes, and neoantigen-specific CD4+ T-cell clones and TCRs were isolated. The frequency of neoantigen-specific clonotypes in tumor resections, non-adjacent lung and cultured T-cell products was followed using TCRB deep sequencing. Before blood donation, treatments including platinum chemotherapy had been received by the patients, and nivolumab or pembrolizumab had been received by some of the patients. Tumor and non-adjacent lung tissue came from several patients undergoing curative-intent resections for stage I-III non-small cell lung cancer. Lung adenocarcinoma or squamous cell carcinoma was present in the resected patients, who were aged 60 to 69 at blood donation and were mostly former smokers. General conclusions and limits of the study: Some responses derived from blood might reflect in vitro priming of naive T cells or cross-reactivity instead of memory responses to the cancer.

The library was made by the immunoSEQ multiplex PCR assay. Qiagen DNeasy or QIAamp micro DNA kits were used to isolate DNA, and the Adaptive Biotechnology human TCRB sequencing kit was used to sequence TCRB. Sequencing of TCRB libraries was performed on an Illumina MiSeq. On the study's bioinformatics: The kit provider's software was used to analyze TCRB sequence data, and Fisher's exact test was applied to assess tumor enrichment of clonotype templates. Imported from immuneACCESS, the table was reduced by TCRdb to in-frame sequences with V and J called. These copies leave out some clones; in studies compared against another copy, an unresolved V gene accounts for under half, and the cause of the remainder is not known. The DNA gave D and trimming, while V, J and clone size come from that table. Here the sample has several thousand clones; around two thirds occur a single time. 15% to 20% of the sample rests with the top ten.

As for this clone: There is no known antigen for this receptor. No qualities accompany the bases; no much larger clone lies one base away.

Looking up the germline V gene yields CDR1 MNHNS and CDR2 SASEGT. Trimming accounts for 3 bases at V and 6 bases at J, while the number of junction bases matched to no gene is 5. Including cysteine and phenylalanine, the CDR3 has 15 amino acids. The retained sequence is limited to the CDR3, 45 bases, with the frame set at the first base. The receptor was isolated from a man in his 60s with non-small cell lung cancer. Recombination connected TRBV6-1 to TRBJ1-2; the junction holds 12 bases that match TRBD1. Sequencing was performed on lung tumor tissue. The nucleotide sequence is TGTGCCAGCAGTGATTCCGGGACAGGGGGCGATGGCTACACCTTC. It is translated as CASSDSGTGGDGYTF.